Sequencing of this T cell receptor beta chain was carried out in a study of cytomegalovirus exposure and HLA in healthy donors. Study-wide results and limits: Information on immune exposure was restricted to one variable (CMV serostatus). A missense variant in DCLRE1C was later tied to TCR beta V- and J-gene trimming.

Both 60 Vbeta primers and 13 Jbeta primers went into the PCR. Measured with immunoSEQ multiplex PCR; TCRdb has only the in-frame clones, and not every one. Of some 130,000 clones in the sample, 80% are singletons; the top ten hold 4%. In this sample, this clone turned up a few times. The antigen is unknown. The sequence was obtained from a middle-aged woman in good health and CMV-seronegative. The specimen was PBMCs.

The CDR3 coding sequence is TGTGCCAGCAGCCCACGACAGGGTCCTAATGAAAAACTGTTTTTT. It is translated as CASSPRQGPNEKLFF. This rearrangement joins TRBV4-2 to TRBJ1-4; 7 bases agree with TRBD1. The V gene end was trimmed by 4 bases and the J gene end by 3 bases; junction bases not matched to a gene: 5. The CDR3 length is 15 residues. Per the germline V gene, CDR1 is LGHNA and CDR2 is YNFKEQ.